The source of this TCR beta chain is a study of identical twins. Germline CDR1 is SGHRS and CDR2 is YFSETQ. CDR3 length equals 13 residues. Comments on this clonotype: A single base separates this from a much larger clone, so it may be a read error.

Each CDR3 protein gets one entry after TCRdb re-called the 5' RACE reads with MiXCR. The sample includes more than 350,000 distinct CDR3 sequences, about 9% seen only once; the top ten take under 9.5%. This chain uses TRBV5-1 with TRBJ2-2; D possibly corresponds to TRBD2 (5 bases). This TCR came from a woman aged 50 to 60 in good health. Material: naive T cells sorted from blood. CDR3: CASSLAMTGELLF. The CDR3 nucleotides are TGCGCCAGCAGCTTGGCAATGACCGGGGAGCTGCTTTTT.